A single sample gave rise to the 3 T cell receptor beta chains below, sequenced in a study of long-term antiretroviral therapy in people with HIV. immunoSEQ v3.0 was run at survey level. Assay: immunoSEQ multiplex PCR; the TCRdb copy retains only in-frame clones and omits some. The data hold 27,000 or so clones, with about 83% observed a single time. This sample comprised unsorted PBMCs, obtained 4.7 to 5 years after starting antiretroviral therapy. These receptors all come from a man in his forties with HIV.

This clone has a handful of counts. CDR3 in DNA: TGTGCCAGCAGCCGAGGGATTAACTATGGCTACACCTTC. Protein sequence: CASSRGINYGYTF. The genes are TRBV11-2 and TRBJ1-2, with D hard to call. Germline CDR1 reads SGHAT; CDR2 reads FQNNGV. The CDR3 runs 13 residues. Trimming stripped 5 bases from V and 1 base from J, with 8 bases between.

This chain uses TRBV7-8 with TRBJ1-1; 9 nucleotides agree with TRBD1. Germline-derived CDR1 and CDR2 are SGHVS and FQNEAQ. CDR3 length: 15 residues. Germline trimming cut 6 bases from V and 5 bases from J; bases unmatched to any gene: 10. The CDR3 protein is CASSLQGAAETEAFF. CDR3 bases: TGTGCCAGCAGTCTACAGGGGGCGGCGGAGACTGAAGCTTTCTTT. The full variable domain, with the rest looked up from reference TRBV7-8 and TRBJ1-1, is GAGVSQSPRYKVAKRGQDVALRCDPISGHVSLFWYQQALGQGPEFLTYFQNEAQLDKSGLPSDRFFAERPEGSVSTLKIQRTQQEDSAVYLCASSLQGAAETEAFFGQGTRLTVV.

The rearrangement uses TRBV12-5 and TRBJ2-2; D is unresolved. The V end lost 0 bases, the J end lost 6 bases, and 5 bases lay between the germline ends. There are 13 residues in the CDR3. Germline assignment: CDR1 LGHNT and CDR2 FRNRAP. The CDR3 is CASGLVTAGELFF. The CDR3 region has the DNA TGTGCTAGTGGTTTGGTAACGGCCGGGGAGCTGTTTTTT.